Each of the 18 T cell receptor beta chains below was sequenced from the same sample in a study of CD8+ T cells in alopecia areata (dated 2018 in TCRdb). Pooled mouse cutaneous lymph node cells were stained for CD4, CD8alpha, NKG2D, NKG2ACE and other markers and were then sorted on a BD Influx. The library was made by the immunoSEQ multiplex PCR assay. RNA was extracted from all samples and reverse transcribed into cDNA as template for TCR sequencing. Sourced from immuneACCESS, this table was stored by TCRdb with only in-frame sequences that have V and J called. A share of the clones is absent; for the studies checked, an unresolved V gene accounts for under half, and the remainder has no known explanation. This sample is represented by about 270,000 clones, with no singletons among them. The ten largest clones add up to 1.2% of the sample. Sequences were obtained from CD4+ T cells sorted from a lymph node. Receptor source: a C3H/HeJ mouse with alopecia areata. This mouse strain carries MHC haplotype H2-k.

This clone was detected only a few times. Germline and genes here are mouse. The missing CDR3 end, 4 residues past where the read stops, is filled in from the germline J gene. The chain couples TRBV29 to TRBJ2-3; D not certain. The CDR3 runs 14 residues. With 4 bases removed from V and 0 bases from J, the gap between germline ends came to 8 bases. Germline loops: CDR1 MSHET, CDR2 SYDVDS. The covered CDR3 bases are TGTGCTAGCAGTTACCTCACTAGTGCAGAA. This sequence encodes CASSYLTSAE. The whole CDR3 sequence reads CASSYLTSAETLYF.

On this clone: Genes and germline come from the mouse. The DNA ends 3 residues before the CDR3 does, and the rest of the CDR3 is filled in from the germline J gene. This chain joins TRBV19 and TRBJ1-6; perhaps TRBD1 as D (6 bases). TRBJ1-6 is labeled an ORF, and its function is uncertain. This CDR3 contains 15 residues. The germline gives CDR1 FNHDT, CDR2 SITEND (reference sequence). V was cut by 2 bases and J by 3 bases, with 9 bases left in between. Incomplete CDR3 DNA: TGTGCCAGCAGTATCGGGACAAACTATAATTCGCCC. It translates to CASSIGTNYNSP. The whole CDR3 region reads CASSIGTNYNSPLYF.

Ten or more counts support this clone. The gene names here belong to mouse. The read ends 4 residues shy of where the CDR3 ends; the end is completed using the germline J gene. The chain carries TRBV17 and TRBJ2-1; 7 positions agree with TRBD1. The CDR3 has 15 amino acids. CDR1 and CDR2 (germline): MNHDT, YYDKIL. The junction had 3 bases not matched to a gene; V was cut back by 1 base and J by 3 bases. The part of the CDR3 DNA that was read is TGTGCTAGCAGTAGAGGACGGGACAGCTATGCT. The encoded protein is CASSRGRDSYA. The CDR3, in full, reads CASSRGRDSYAEQFF.

This clone has a handful of counts. Each gene name is a mouse one. Coverage ceases 4 residues before the CDR3 finishes, and the germline J gene fills in the end. The chain uses TRBV13-3 and TRBJ2-3, with 8 bases matching TRBD2. There are 16 residues in the CDR3. V gave up 2 bases and J gave up 1 base; unmatched junction bases: 6. CDR1 and CDR2 from the germline V gene are NNHDY and SYVADS. The chain's CDR3 is CASSEIWGVGAETLYF. The sequenced part of the CDR3 DNA is TGTGCCAGCAGTGAAATCTGGGGGGTTGGTGCAGAA.

A note on this clone: Mouse germline and gene names are used. The missing CDR3 end, 4 residues past where the read stops, is filled in from the germline J gene. The same CDR3 is also encoded by other DNA sequences in this sample. This chain joins TRBV13-1 and TRBJ2-4; TRBD1 might be the D (5 bases). This CDR3 has 13 residues. Looked up from germline, CDR1 is NSHNY and CDR2 is SYGAGN. CDR3 bases read: TGTGCCAGCAGTGATGGACAGAAAAAC. Its translation is CASSDGQKN. In full, the CDR3 reads CASSDGQKNTLYF.

Comments on this clone: Gene names denote mouse genes. The read ends 4 residues shy of where the CDR3 ends; the end is completed using the germline J gene. The same CDR3 arises from other DNA sequences in this sample as well. The chain carries TRBV1 and TRBJ2-1; 8 bases are shared with TRBD1. V gave up 0 bases and J gave up 3 bases; unmatched junction bases: 1. Germline values: CDR1 NSQYPW, CDR2 LRSPGD (reference sequence). The CDR3 length is 15 residues. CDR3 protein: CTCSADQGAYAEQFF. CDR3 DNA, as far as it was read: TGCACCTGCAGTGCAGATCAGGGGGCCTATGCT.

This clone was picked up a small number of times. Mouse gene names apply. The read is 4 residues too short to cover the CDR3 end, so that end is filled in from the germline J gene. The chain uses TRBV13-2 and TRBJ1-1, with TRBD1 identical over 7 bases. The germline V gene has CDR1 NNHNN and CDR2 SYGAGS (reference sequence). V trimming: 3 bases; J trimming: 0 bases; junction bases outside the gene matches: 2. The CDR3 sequence is 14 residues long. Partial CDR3 DNA: TGTGCCAGCGGTGGCAGGGGGGCAAACACA. It is translated as CASGGRGANT. Given in full, the CDR3 is CASGGRGANTEVFF.

Concerning this clone: Genes here carry mouse names. The read halts 4 residues ahead of the CDR3 end, with the missing end drawn from the germline J gene. J is TRBJ2-5 and V is TRBV1; D possibly corresponds to TRBD1 (6 bases). The V gene's germline CDR1 is NSQYPW and CDR2 LRSPGD (reference sequence). CDR3 length equals 13 residues. The CDR3: CTCSGQEADTQYF. CDR3 DNA, as far as it was read: TGCACCTGCAGTGGACAGGAGGCCGAC.

To note about this clone: Given a much more abundant clone one base away, this may be a read error. Mouse gene names and germline throughout. The read falls 4 residues short of the CDR3 end, and the missing part is taken from the germline J gene. Other DNA sequences in this sample translate to the same CDR3. The chain joins TRBV13-1 to TRBJ1-2, with D uncertain. The CDR3 length is 13 residues. Per the germline V gene, CDR1 is NSHNY and CDR2 is SYGAGN. V gave up 0 bases and J gave up 3 bases, with 6 bases separating them. Incomplete CDR3 DNA: TGTGCCAGCAGTGATGGTGGGGACTCC. It is translated as CASSDGGDS. The complete CDR3 protein is CASSDGGDSDYTF.

This clone was recorded a few times. The listed genes are named as in mouse. The CDR3 is cut off 3 residues early in the read; its end comes from the germline J gene. Different DNA sequences within this sample yield the same CDR3. This chain links TRBV13-2 with TRBJ1-6; D may be TRBD1 (6 bases). TRBJ1-6 is an open reading frame, and its role is uncertain. With 5 bases removed from V and 3 bases from J, the gap between germline ends came to 9 bases. The CDR3 covers 14 residues. From germline, CDR1 is NNHNN and CDR2 SYGAGS (reference sequence). CDR3 bases read: TGTGCCAGCGGGAGGGACAACTATAATTCGCCC. It specifies CASGRDNYNSP. The CDR3 in its entirety is CASGRDNYNSPLYF.

In the case of this clone: Germline and genes here are mouse. The CDR3 goes on 4 residues after the read ends, and that part is filled in from the germline J gene. V usage is TRBV19 and J usage is TRBJ1-2; 7 nucleotides line up with TRBD1. CDR3 length equals 15 residues. Per germline, CDR1 FNHDT and CDR2 SITEND (reference sequence). V gave up 5 bases and J gave up 1 base; unmatched junction bases: 8. CDR3 sequence: CASSITGEGNSDYTF. CDR3 DNA, as far as it was read: TGTGCCAGCAGCATCACAGGGGAAGGAAACTCC. Looking up the rest from reference TRBV19 and TRBJ1-2 gives the full variable domain: GGIITQTPKFLIGQEGQKLTLKCQQNFNHDTMYWYRQDSGKGLRLIYYSITENDLQKGDLSEGYDASREKKSSFSLTVTSAQKNEMAVFLCASSITGEGNSDYTFGSGTRLLVI.

This clone occurred a few times. The listed genes are named as in mouse. Coverage ceases 4 residues before the CDR3 finishes, and the germline J gene fills in the end. Other DNA sequences in the same sample also yield this CDR3. V is TRBV13-1 and J is TRBJ1-2; TRBD1 matches 8 bases. Germline V gives CDR1 NSHNY, CDR2 SYGAGN. The trim removed 0 bases at V and 2 bases at J, leaving 3 bases unmatched. This CDR3 comprises 15 residues. This chain's CDR3 is CASSDGAGGNSDYTF. The sequenced part of the CDR3 DNA is TGTGCCAGCAGTGATGGGGCAGGGGGCAACTCC.

Of note for this clone: The germline and genes are mouse ones. Coverage ceases 4 residues before the CDR3 finishes, and the germline J gene fills in the end. Other nucleotide sequences in the sample specify the same CDR3. The chain joins TRBV13-2 to TRBJ1-2; a possible D gene is TRBD1 (5 bases). Germline assignment: CDR1 NNHNN and CDR2 SYGAGS (reference sequence). The CDR3 covers 12 residues. The covered CDR3 bases are TGTGCCAGCGGTGATGCTGGGGGC. The encoded protein is CASGDAGG. The full CDR3 reads CASGDAGGDYTF.

This clone came up a few times. The germline and genes are mouse ones. The read comes to an end 4 residues before the CDR3 does, leaving the germline J gene to fill in the end. This rearrangement joins TRBV5 to TRBJ2-3, with 8 nucleotides matching TRBD2. J was trimmed by 0 bases and V by 0 bases; bases with no gene match: 5. The V gene's germline CDR1 is LGHNA and CDR2 YNLKQL (reference sequence). The CDR3 consists of 17 residues. CDR3 region: CASSQDAGGTSAETLYF. The covered CDR3 bases are TGTGCCAGCAGCCAAGATGCTGGGGGGACTAGTGCAGAA.

This clone was seen a few times. Genes and germline come from the mouse. Coverage ceases 3 residues before the CDR3 finishes, and the germline J gene fills in the end. The V and J genes are TRBV17 and TRBJ1-6; 7 nucleotides align to TRBD1. TRBJ1-6 is an ORF, with its function uncertain. Losses at the gene ends were 3 bases for V and 4 bases for J; bases not matched to a gene: 0. Germline CDR1 is MNHDT and CDR2 is YYDKIL. This CDR3 spans 14 amino acids. The CDR3 is CASSRTGYNSPLYF. Partial CDR3 DNA: TGTGCTAGCAGTAGGACAGGGTATAATTCGCCC.

This clone has more than one count but fewer than ten. Mouse names are used for the genes. The missing CDR3 end, 4 residues past where the read stops, is filled in from the germline J gene. The V call is TRBV13-1, the J call TRBJ1-2; 12 nucleotides agree with TRBD1. The CDR3 totals 15 residues. The V gene end was trimmed by 2 bases and the J gene end by 4 bases; junction bases not matched to a gene: 3. The germline V gene has CDR1 NSHNY and CDR2 SYGAGN. CDR3 in amino acids: CASSDPGQGASDYTF. The DNA read from the CDR3 is TGTGCCAGCAGTGACCCGGGACAGGGGGCCTCC.

Details on this clone: A much bigger clone sits one base away, suggesting this may be a read error. All gene names here are mouse names. The CDR3 end is not reached by the read, which stops 4 residues before it; the germline J gene fills it in. The V and J genes are TRBV17 and TRBJ2-2; the D is unclear. The CDR3 is 13 amino acids. Germline V gene lookup returns CDR1 MNHDT and CDR2 YYDKIL. V lost 5 bases to trimming and J lost 3 bases, with 7 bases between them. The CDR3 protein is CASSSEDTGQLYF. CDR3 DNA (partial): TGTGCTAGCAGTTCAGAAGACACCGGG.

This clone occurred a few times. Here the gene names and germline are mouse. The CDR3 end is not reached by the read, which stops 4 residues before it; the germline J gene fills it in. The chain joins TRBV13-1 to TRBJ1-2; D possibly corresponds to TRBD1 (5 bases). This CDR3 is built from 13 residues. Trimming took 4 bases from V and 4 from J, leaving 11 bases between them. From germline, CDR1 is NSHNY and CDR2 SYGAGN. The CDR3 is CASSPRATSDYTF. The covered CDR3 bases are TGTGCCAGCAGTCCCAGGGCAACCTCC.